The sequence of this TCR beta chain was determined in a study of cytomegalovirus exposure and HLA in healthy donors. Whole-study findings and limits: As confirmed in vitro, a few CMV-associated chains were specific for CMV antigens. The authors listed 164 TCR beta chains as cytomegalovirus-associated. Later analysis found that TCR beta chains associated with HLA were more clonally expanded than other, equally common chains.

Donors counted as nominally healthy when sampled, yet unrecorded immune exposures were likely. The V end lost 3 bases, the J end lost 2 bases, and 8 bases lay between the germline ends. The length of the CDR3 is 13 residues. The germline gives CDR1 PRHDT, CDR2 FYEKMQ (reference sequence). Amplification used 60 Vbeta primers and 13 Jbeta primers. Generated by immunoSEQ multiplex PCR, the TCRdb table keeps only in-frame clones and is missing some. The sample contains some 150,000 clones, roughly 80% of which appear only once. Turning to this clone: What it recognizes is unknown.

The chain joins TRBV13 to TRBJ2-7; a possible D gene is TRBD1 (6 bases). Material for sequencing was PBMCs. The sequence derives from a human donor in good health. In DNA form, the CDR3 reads TGTGCCAGCAGCTTGGGGACAACCTACGAGCAGTACTTC. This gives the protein CASSLGTTYEQYF.